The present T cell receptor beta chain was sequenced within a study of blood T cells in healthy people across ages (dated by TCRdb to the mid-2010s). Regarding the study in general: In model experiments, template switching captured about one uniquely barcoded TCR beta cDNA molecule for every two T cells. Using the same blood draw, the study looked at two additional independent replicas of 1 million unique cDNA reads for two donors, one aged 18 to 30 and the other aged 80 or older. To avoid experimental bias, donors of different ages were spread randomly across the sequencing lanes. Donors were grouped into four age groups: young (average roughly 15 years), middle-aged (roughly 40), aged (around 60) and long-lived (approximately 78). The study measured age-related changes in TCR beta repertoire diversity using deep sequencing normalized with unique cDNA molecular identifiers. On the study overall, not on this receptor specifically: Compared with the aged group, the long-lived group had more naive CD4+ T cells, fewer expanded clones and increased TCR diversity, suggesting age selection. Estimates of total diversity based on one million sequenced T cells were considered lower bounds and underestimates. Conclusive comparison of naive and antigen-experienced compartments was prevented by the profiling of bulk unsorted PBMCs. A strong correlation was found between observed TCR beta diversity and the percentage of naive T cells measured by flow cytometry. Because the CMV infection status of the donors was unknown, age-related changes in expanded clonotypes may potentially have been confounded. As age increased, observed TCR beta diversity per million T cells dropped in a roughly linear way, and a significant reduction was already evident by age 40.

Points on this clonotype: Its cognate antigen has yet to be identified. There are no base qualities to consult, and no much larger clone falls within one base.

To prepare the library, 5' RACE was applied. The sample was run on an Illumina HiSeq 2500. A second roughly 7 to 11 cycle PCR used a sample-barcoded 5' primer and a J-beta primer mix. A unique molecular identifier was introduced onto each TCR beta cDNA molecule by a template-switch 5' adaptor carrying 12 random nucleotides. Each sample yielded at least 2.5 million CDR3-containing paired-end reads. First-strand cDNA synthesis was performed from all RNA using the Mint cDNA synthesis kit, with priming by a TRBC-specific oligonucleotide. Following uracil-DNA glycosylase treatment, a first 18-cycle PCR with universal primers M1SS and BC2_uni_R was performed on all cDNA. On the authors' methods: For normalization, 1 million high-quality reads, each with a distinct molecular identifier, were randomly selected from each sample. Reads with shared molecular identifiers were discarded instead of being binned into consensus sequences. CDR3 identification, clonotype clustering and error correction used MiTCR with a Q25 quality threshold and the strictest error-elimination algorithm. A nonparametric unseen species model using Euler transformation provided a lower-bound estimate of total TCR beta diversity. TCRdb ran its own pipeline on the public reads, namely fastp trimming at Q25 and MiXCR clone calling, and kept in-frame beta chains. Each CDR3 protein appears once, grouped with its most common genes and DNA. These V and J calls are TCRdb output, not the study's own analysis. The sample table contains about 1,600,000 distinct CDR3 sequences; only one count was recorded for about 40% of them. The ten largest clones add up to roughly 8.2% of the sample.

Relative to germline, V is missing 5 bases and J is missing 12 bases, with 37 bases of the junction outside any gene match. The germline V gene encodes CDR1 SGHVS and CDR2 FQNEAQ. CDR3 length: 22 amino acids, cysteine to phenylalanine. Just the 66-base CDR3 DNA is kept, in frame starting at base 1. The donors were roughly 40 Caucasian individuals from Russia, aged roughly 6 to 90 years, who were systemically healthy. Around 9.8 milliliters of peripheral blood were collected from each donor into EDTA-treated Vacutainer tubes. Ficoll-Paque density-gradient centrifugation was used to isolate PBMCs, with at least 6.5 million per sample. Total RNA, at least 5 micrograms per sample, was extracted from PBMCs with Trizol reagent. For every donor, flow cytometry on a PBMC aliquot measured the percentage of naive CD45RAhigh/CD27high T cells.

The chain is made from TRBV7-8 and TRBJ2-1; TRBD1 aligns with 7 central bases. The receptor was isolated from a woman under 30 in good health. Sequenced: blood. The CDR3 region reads CASSPRQGGVGTVILLKDGQFF. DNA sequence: TGTGCCAGCAGCCCGAGACAGGGCGGTGTGGGAACCGTGATCCTTCTGAAAGATGGGCAGTTCTTC. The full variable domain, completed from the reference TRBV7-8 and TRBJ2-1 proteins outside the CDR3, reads GAGVSQSPRYKVAKRGQDVALRCDPISGHVSLFWYQQALGQGPEFLTYFQNEAQLDKSGLPSDRFFAERPEGSVSTLKIQRTQQEDSAVYLCASSPRQGGVGTVILLKDGQFFGPGTRLTVL.